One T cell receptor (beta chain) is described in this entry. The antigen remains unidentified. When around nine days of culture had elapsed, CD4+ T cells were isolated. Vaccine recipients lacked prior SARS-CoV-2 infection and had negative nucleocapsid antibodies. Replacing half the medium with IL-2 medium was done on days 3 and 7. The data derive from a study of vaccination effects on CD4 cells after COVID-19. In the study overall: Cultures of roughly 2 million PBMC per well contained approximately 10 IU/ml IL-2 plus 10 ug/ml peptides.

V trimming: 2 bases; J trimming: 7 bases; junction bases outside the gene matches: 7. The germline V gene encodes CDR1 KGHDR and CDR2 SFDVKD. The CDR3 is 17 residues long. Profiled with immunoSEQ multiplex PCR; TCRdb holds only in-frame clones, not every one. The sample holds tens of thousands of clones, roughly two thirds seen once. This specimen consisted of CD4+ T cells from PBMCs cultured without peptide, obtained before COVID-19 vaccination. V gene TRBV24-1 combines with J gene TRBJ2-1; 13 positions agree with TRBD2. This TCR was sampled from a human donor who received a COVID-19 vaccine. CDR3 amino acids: CATSDSTLAGGTNEQFF. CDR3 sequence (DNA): TGTGCCACCAGTGATTCGACACTAGCGGGAGGGACGAATGAGCAGTTCTTC.